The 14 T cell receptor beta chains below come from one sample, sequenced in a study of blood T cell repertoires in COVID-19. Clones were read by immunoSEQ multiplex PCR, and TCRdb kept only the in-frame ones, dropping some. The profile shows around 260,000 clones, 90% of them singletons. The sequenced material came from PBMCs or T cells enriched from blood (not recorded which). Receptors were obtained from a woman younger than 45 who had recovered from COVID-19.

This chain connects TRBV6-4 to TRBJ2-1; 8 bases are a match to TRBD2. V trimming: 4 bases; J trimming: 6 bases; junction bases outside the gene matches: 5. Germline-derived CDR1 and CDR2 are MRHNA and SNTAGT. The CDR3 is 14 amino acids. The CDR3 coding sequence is TGTGCCAGCAGTGGGGCGGGAGGACTCAATGAGCAGTTCTTC. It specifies CASSGAGGLNEQFF.

The CDR3 protein is CASSLGGTETQYF. Written as DNA, the CDR3 is TGTGCCAGCAGTTTAGGCGGGACAGAGACCCAGTACTTC. The V and J genes are TRBV12-3 or TRBV12-4 and TRBJ2-5; tentatively, D is TRBD2 (6 bases). The CDR3 is made up of 13 amino acids. V was clipped by 1 base and J by 4 bases, with 7 bases between them.

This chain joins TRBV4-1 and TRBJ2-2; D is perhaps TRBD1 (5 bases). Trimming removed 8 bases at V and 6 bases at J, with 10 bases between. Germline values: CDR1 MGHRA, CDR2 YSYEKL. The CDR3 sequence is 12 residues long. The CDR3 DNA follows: TGCGCCAGCCATTCCAGGGCCGGGGAGCTGTTTTTT. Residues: CASHSRAGELFF.

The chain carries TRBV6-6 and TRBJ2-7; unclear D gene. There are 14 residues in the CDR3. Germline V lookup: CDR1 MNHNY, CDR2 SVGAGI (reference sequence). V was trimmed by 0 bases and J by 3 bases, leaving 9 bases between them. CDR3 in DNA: TGTGCCAGCAGTTACTCCGACAAGGACTACGAGCAGTACTTC. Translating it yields CASSYSDKDYEQYF.

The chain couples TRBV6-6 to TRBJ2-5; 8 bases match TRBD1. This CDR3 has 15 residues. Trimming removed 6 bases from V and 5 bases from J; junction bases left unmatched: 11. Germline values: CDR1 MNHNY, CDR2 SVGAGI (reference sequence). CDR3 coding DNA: TGTGCCAGCAGCTACGGAGGACAGGGTGGGGAGACCCAGTACTTC. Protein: CASSYGGQGGETQYF.

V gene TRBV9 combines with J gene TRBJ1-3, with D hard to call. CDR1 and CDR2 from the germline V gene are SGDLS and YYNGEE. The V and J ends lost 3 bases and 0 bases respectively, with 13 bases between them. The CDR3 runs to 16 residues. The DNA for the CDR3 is TGTGCCAGCAGCGCCACCTCGGGTTACTCTGGAAACACCATATATTTT. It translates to CASSATSGYSGNTIYF.

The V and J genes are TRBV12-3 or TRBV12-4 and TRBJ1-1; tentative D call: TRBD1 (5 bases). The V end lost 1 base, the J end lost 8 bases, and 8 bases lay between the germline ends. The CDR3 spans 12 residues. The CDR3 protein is CASSLGGYEAFF. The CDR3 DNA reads TGTGCCAGCAGTTTAGGGGGCTACGAAGCTTTCTTT.

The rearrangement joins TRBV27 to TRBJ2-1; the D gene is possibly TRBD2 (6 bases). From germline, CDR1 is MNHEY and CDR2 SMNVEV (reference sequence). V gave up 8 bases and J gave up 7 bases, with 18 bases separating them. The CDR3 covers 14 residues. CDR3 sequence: CASSTPLRENEQFF. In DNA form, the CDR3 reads TGTGCCAGCTCAACCCCCTTACGGGAGAATGAGCAGTTCTTC.

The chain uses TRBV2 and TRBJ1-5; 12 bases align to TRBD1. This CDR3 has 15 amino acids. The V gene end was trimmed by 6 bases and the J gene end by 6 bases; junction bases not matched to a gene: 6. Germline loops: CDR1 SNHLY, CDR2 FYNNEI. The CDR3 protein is CASSGTGGAIQPQHF. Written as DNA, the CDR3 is TGTGCCAGCAGCGGGACAGGGGGCGCGATTCAGCCCCAGCATTTT.

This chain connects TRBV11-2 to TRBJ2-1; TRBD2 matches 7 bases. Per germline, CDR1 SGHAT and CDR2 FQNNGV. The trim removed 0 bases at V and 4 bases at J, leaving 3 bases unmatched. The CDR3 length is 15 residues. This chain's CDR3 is CASSLDSGSYNEQFF. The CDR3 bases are TGTGCCAGCAGCTTAGATAGCGGGTCATACAATGAGCAGTTCTTC.

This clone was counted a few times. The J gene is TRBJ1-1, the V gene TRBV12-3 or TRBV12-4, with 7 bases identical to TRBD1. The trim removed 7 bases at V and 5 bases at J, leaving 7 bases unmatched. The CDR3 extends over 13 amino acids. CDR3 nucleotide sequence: TGTGCCAGCATTCGACAGGGTACAACTGAAGCTTTCTTT. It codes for CASIRQGTTEAFF.

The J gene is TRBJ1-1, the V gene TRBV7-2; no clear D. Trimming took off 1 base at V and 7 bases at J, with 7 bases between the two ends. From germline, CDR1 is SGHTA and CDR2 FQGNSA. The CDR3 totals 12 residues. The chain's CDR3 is CASSLGRYEAFF. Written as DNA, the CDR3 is TGTGCCAGCAGCTTAGGGCGGTATGAAGCTTTCTTT.

The CDR3 nucleotides are TGTGCCAGTAGCTCATTCAGGACACCGAACACCGGGGAGCTGTTTTTT. It codes for CASSSFRTPNTGELFF. The genes are TRBV19 and TRBJ2-2; a possible D gene is TRBD1 (5 bases). The CDR3 is 16 amino acids. Germline V gives CDR1 LNHDA, CDR2 SQIVND (reference sequence). Deletions cut 6 bases from V and 0 bases from J, with 14 bases between.

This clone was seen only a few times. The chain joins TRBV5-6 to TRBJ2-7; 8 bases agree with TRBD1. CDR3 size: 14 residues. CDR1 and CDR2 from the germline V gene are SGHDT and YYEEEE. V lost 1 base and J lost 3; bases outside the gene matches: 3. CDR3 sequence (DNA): TGTGCCAGCAGCTTGTGGACAGGGTACTACGAGCAGTACTTC. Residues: CASSLWTGYYEQYF. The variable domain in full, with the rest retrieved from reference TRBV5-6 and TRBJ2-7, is DAGVTQSPTHLIKTRGQQVTLRCSPKSGHDTVSWYQQALGQGPQFIFQYYEEEERQRGNFPDRFSGHQFPNYSSELNVNALLLGDSALYLCASSLWTGYYEQYFGPGTRLTVT.